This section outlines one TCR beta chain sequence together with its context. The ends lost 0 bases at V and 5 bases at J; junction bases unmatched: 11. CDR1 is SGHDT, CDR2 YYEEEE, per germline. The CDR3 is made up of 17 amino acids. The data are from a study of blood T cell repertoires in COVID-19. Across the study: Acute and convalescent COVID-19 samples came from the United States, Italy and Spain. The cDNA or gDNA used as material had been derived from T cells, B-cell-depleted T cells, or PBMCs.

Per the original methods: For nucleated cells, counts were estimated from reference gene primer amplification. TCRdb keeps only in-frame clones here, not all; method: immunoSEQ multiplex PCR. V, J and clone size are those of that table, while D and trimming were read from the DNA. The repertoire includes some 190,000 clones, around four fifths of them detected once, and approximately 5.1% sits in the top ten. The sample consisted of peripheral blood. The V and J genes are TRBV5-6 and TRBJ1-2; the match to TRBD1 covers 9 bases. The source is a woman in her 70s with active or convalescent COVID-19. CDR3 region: CASSLEGGGQGNYGYTF. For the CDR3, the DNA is TGTGCCAGCAGCTTGGAGGGGGGCGGACAGGGGAATTATGGCTACACCTTC. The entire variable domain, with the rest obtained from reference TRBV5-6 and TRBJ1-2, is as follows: DAGVTQSPTHLIKTRGQQVTLRCSPKSGHDTVSWYQQALGQGPQFIFQYYEEEERQRGNFPDRFSGHQFPNYSSELNVNALLLGDSALYLCASSLEGGGQGNYGYTFGSGTRLTVV.